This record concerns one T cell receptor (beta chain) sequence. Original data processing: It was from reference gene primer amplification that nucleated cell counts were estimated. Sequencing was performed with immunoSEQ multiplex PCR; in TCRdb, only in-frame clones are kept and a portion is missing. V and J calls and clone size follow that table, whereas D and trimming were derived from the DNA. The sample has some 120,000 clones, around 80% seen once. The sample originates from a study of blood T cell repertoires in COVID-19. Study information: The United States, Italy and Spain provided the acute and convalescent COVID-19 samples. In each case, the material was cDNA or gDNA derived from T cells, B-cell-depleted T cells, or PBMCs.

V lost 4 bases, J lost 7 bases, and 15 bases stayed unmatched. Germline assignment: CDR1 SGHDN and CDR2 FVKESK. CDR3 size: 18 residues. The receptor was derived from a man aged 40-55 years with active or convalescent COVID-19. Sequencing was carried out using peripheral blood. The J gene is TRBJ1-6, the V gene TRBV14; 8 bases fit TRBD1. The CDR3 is CASSPRPFTTGDNSPLHF. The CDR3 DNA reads TGTGCCAGCAGCCCCCGGCCCTTTACGACAGGGGACAATTCACCCCTCCACTTT.